These T cell receptor beta chains were read from a single sample in a study of blood T cell repertoires in COVID-19. Produced via immunoSEQ multiplex PCR; TCRdb's table is partial and in-frame only. Of around 120,000 clones in the sample, around 80% were seen once. Sequencing was done on a sample of peripheral blood. The source is a man between 65 and 85 years old with acute or convalescent COVID-19. CDR3s leave out the opening cysteine and the closing phenylalanine or tryptophan.

J gene | V gene | CDR3 protein
TRBJ2-2 | TRBV13 | ASSQEQGVAATGELF
TRBJ1-4 | TRBV3-1/TRBV3-2 | ASSSGTSRAANEKLF
TRBJ1-2 | TRBV11-2 | ASSFSQLYGYT
TRBJ1-1 | TRBV7-8 | ASSLGGTTEAF
TRBJ2-4 | TRBV5-4 | ASSPTGIGNIQY
TRBJ1-5 | TRBV30 | AYAWQSNQPQH
TRBJ2-2 | TRBV7-8 | ASSLRWSGATGELF
TRBJ2-1 | TRBV18 | ASSPPGQSSYNEQF
TRBJ1-3 | TRBV6-5 | ASSGDRLDGNTIY
TRBJ1-3 | TRBV5-1 | ASSLDQANTIY
TRBJ1-1 | TRBV29-1 | SVVRWANTEAF
TRBJ2-7 | TRBV6-5 | ATPGTLLYEQY
TRBJ1-1 | TRBV3-1/TRBV3-2 | ASSPQAGGTLRSTEAF
TRBJ1-2 | TRBV4-1 | ASSPGTNGYT
TRBJ2-1 | TRBV5-4 | ASSLEGTGTISYNEQF
TRBJ1-3 | TRBV6-6 | ASRRTGSGNTIY
TRBJ2-2 | TRBV18 | ASSPKSGGSSPGELF
TRBJ1-4 | TRBV2 | ASSKEGQGNEKLF
TRBJ1-2 | TRBV28 | ASTMQTGSSNYGYT
TRBJ1-1 | TRBV12-3/TRBV12-4 | ASSLTGNTEAF
TRBJ1-2 | TRBV5-1 | ASSGGVHYGYT
TRBJ1-5 | TRBV7-8 | ASSLESGNSNQPQH
TRBJ2-1 | TRBV18 | ASSLGQGALNEQF